The clone carrying this T cell receptor (beta chain) was seen only a few times. What it binds is not known. One end of the junction is discordant with germline, which a read error may explain. The data were obtained in a study of molecular identifiers for immune sequencing clone quantification. Study-level findings and limits: In cases of identical TCR molecules sharing a barcode, highly expanded clone sizes could be underestimated. Clones above 20 RNA copies held over 99% of effector molecules, under 1% in naive cells.

From the PCR reads, TCRdb called clonotypes with MiXCR, one entry per CDR3 protein. The sample lists approximately 500,000 distinct CDR3 sequences; about 22% were seen once. This CDR3 contains 15 residues. CDR1 is LGHNA and CDR2 is YSLEER in the germline V gene. In the sort, naive CD8 T cells were defined as CD8+CD4-CCR7+CD45RA+. The rearrangement joins TRBV4-3 to TRBJ2-7; weak D call: TRBD1 (6 bases). Sequencing was done on a sample of naive CD8+ T cells from blood, with Jurkat cell RNA spiked in. The subset was: FACS-sorted CD8+CD4-CCR7+CD45RA+ naive T cells. This receptor was identified in a human donor in good health. Some libraries in this study had Jurkat cell RNA spiked in. The CDR3 sequence: CAGSQGQSSSYEQYF. DNA of the CDR3: TGCGCCGGCAGCCAAGGACAGTCCAGCTCCTACGAGCAGTACTTC.